This record concerns one T cell receptor (beta chain) sequence. The record originates from a study of Ad26.COV2.S vaccination and SARS-CoV-2 variants. The treatment here: about 20 received Ad26.COV2.S at low or high dose, single or two shots; about 5 received placebo; per-sample allocation not given. It was on day 63 after the first vaccine or placebo injection that samples were taken. V was cut by 2 bases and J by 0 bases, with 9 bases left in between. CDR1 SGHDT and CDR2 YYEEEE come from the germline V gene. The CDR3 runs 16 residues. Assay used: immunoSEQ multiplex PCR; TCRdb lists only in-frame clones, some missing. Of roughly 420,000 clones in the sample, roughly 88% are singletons; the top ten hold around 3.6%.

The chain is built from TRBV5-6 and TRBJ1-6; D gene unclear. The sample consisted of peripheral blood, taken in a trial of Ad26.COV2.S vaccine versus placebo. The clonotype comes from a person between 18 and 65 years old who received the Ad26.COV2.S COVID-19 vaccine or a placebo. The CDR3 loop reads CASSFWTSSYNSPLHF. CDR3 nucleotides: TGTGCCAGCAGCTTCTGGACTAGCTCCTATAATTCACCCCTCCACTTT.